These 5 T cell receptor beta chains share one sample of origin, sequenced in a study of blood T cell repertoires in COVID-19. Profiling relied on immunoSEQ multiplex PCR, and the TCRdb table lists in-frame clones only, not all of them. Of a few hundred thousand clones detected, around 84% appear once; the ten largest clones hold roughly 4%. The sequenced material came from PBMCs or T cells enriched from blood (not recorded which). The receptors were sampled from a man aged 30 to 45 with acute COVID-19.

The rearrangement uses TRBV5-8 and TRBJ2-7; 9 bases are shared with TRBD1. Germline CDR1 SGHTS, CDR2 YDEGEE. V trimming: 3 bases; J trimming: 7 bases; junction bases outside the gene matches: 11. CDR3 length equals 15 residues. DNA of the CDR3: TGTGCCAGCAGCTCAAGGACAGGGGTTTTTGAAGAGCAGTACGTC. Translating it yields CASSSRTGVFEEQYV.

Points on this clone: This sample also contains other DNA sequences that code for the same CDR3. The chain couples TRBV24-1 to TRBJ2-5; TRBD2 matches 10 bases. CDR1 is KGHDR, CDR2 SFDVKD, per germline. J gave up 2 bases and V 3 bases, and 5 bases lay outside the gene matches. This CDR3 is built from 16 residues. Written as DNA, the CDR3 is TGTGCCACCAGTGATGGTCTAGCGGGGGTACAAGAGACCCAGTACTTC. It codes for CATSDGLAGVQETQYF.

This clone was found once. The rearrangement uses TRBV6-5 and TRBJ2-5; TRBD1 matches 8 bases. Germline V gene sequence: CDR1 MNHEY, CDR2 SVGAGI. The CDR3 is 14 amino acids. Trimming took 1 base from V and 6 from J; bases not matched to a gene: 4. CDR3 DNA sequence: TGTGCCAGCAGTTACTACGACAGGGGACAGACCCAGTACTTC. This gives the protein CASSYYDRGQTQYF.

This clone was counted only a few times. This sequence joins TRBV5-1 and TRBJ1-1, with a tentative D call TRBD1 (6 bases). Germline-derived CDR1 and CDR2 are SGHRS and YFSETQ. V shed 0 bases and J shed 0 bases, with 12 bases lying between them. CDR3 size: 16 residues. For the CDR3, the DNA is TGCGCCAGCAGCTTGGGAGGCGCAGGGGTGAACACTGAAGCTTTCTTT. Amino acid sequence: CASSLGGAGVNTEAFF.

The chain combines TRBV18 with TRBJ1-1; D uncertain. The CDR3 is made up of 13 amino acids. V lost 4 bases and J 1 base, leaving 7 bases between the germline ends. Germline V gene sequence: CDR1 KGHSH, CDR2 LQKENI. The CDR3 DNA reads as TGTGCCAGCTCACGTCAGGAGAACACTGAAGCTTTCTTT. The encoded protein is CASSRQENTEAFF. Filled out from reference TRBV18 and TRBJ1-1, the complete variable domain reads NAGVMQNPRHLVRRRGQEARLRCSPMKGHSHVYWYRQLPEEGLKFMVYLQKENIIDESGMPKERFSAEFPKEGPSILRIQQVVRGDSAAYFCASSRQENTEAFFGQGTRLTVV.